This TCR beta chain originates from a study of cytomegalovirus exposure and HLA in healthy donors. Whole-study findings and limits: An ancestry cluster, one associated with Asian ancestry, reportedly showed fewer N-insertions than the 666-donor mean in a later analysis.

Trimming pared 5 bases from V and 3 bases from J, leaving 11 bases between. The CDR3 length is 14 residues. Germline V gives CDR1 MDHEN, CDR2 SYDVKM. A remark on this clone: What it binds is not known.

PCR primers comprised 60 Vbeta and 13 Jbeta primers. The protocol was immunoSEQ multiplex PCR, while the TCRdb copy is restricted to in-frame clones and leaves out a portion. Of 75,000 to 95,000 clones listed, more than 70% are singletons. The receptor was isolated from a male donor in good health and CMV-seropositive. The V gene is TRBV28, the J gene TRBJ2-4, with D possibly matching TRBD1 (6 bases). The sequencing sample was made of PBMCs. CDR3 nucleotides: TGTGCCAGCAGTAGCGGACAGAGCAAAAACATTCAGTACTTC. Protein product: CASSSGQSKNIQYF. The complete variable domain, with remaining parts taken from reference TRBV28 and TRBJ2-4, reads DVKVTQSSRYLVKRTGEKVFLECVQDMDHENMFWYRQDPGLGLRLIYFSYDVKMKEKGDIPEGYSVSREKKERFSLILESASTNQTSMYLCASSSGQSKNIQYFGAGTRLSVL.